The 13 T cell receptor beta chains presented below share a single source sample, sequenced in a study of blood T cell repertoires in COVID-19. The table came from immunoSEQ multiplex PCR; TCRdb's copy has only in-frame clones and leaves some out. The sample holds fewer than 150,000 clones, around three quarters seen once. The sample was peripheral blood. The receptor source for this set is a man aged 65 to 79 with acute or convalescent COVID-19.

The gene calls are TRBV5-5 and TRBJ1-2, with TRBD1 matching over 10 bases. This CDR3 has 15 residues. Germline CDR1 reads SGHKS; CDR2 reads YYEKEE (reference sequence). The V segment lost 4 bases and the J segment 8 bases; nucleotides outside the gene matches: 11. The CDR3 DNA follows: TGTGCCAGCAGCCCCCTAGGGGACAGGGGCGAGGGCTACACCTTC. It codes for CASSPLGDRGEGYTF.

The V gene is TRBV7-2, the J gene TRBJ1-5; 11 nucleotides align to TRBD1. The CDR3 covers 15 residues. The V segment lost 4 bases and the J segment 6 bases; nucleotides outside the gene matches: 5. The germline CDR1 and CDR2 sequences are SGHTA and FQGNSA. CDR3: CASSSDRGLGQPQHF. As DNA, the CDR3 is TGTGCCAGCAGCTCGGACAGGGGGCTCGGTCAGCCCCAGCATTTT.

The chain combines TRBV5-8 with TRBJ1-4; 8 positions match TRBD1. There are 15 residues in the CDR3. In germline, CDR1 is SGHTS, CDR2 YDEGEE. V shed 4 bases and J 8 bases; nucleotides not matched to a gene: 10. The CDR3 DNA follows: TGTGCCAGCAGCAACCAACAGGGGGTGAGGGAAAAACTGTTTTTT. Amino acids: CASSNQQGVREKLFF.

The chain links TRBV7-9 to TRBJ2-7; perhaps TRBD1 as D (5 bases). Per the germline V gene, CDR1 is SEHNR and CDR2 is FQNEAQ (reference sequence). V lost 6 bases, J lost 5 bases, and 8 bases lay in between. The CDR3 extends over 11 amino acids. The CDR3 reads CASSIGDEQYF. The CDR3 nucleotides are TGTGCCAGCAGTATAGGGGACGAGCAGTACTTC.

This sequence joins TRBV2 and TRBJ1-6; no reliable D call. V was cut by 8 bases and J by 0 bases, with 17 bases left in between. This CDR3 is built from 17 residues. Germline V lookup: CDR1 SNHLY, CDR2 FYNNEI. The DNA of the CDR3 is TGTGCCAGCCAGACGACCGGGGTGAGCTCCTATAATTCACCCCTCCACTTT. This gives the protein CASQTTGVSSYNSPLHF.

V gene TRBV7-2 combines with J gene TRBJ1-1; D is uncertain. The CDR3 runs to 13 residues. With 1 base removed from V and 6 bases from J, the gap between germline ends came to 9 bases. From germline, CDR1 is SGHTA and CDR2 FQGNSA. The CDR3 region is CASSLETASEAFF. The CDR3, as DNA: TGTGCCAGCAGCTTAGAAACAGCCTCTGAAGCTTTCTTT.

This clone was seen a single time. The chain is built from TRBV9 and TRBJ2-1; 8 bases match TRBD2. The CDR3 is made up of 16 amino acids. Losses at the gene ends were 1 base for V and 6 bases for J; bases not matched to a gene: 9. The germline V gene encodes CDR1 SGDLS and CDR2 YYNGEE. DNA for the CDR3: TGTGCCAGCAGCGTAACTGCCGGGACTAGTATCAATGAGCAGTTCTTC. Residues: CASSVTAGTSINEQFF.

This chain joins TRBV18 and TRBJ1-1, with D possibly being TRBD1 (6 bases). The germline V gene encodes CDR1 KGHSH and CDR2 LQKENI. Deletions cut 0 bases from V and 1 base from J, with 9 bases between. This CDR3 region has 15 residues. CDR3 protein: CASSPPVTGNTEAFF. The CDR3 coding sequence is TGTGCCAGCTCACCACCAGTGACAGGGAACACTGAAGCTTTCTTT.

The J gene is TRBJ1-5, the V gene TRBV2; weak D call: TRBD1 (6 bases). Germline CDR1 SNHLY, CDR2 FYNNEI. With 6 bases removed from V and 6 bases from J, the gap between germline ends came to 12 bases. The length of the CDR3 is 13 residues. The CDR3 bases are TGTGCCAGCAGCAATACAGGGAGTCAGCCCCAGCATTTT. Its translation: CASSNTGSQPQHF.

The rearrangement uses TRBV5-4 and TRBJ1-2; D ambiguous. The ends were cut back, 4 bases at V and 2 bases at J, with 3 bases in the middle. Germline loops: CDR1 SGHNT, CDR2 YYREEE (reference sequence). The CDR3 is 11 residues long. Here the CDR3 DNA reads TGTGCCAGCAGCCTGAACTATGGCTACACCTTC. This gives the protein CASSLNYGYTF.

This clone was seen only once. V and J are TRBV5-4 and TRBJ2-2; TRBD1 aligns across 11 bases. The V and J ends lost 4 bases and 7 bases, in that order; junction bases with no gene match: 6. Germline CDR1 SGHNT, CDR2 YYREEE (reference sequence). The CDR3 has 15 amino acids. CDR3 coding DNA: TGTGCCAGCAGCCGGACAGGGGGCGAGCACGGGGAGCTGTTTTTT. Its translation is CASSRTGGEHGELFF.

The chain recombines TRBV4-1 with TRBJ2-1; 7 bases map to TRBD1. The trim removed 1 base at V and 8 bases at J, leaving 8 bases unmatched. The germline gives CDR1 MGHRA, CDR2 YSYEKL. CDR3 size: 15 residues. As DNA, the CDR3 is TGCGCCAGCAGCCAAGGTCACAGGGGAAGGGATGAGCAGTTCTTC. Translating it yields CASSQGHRGRDEQFF.

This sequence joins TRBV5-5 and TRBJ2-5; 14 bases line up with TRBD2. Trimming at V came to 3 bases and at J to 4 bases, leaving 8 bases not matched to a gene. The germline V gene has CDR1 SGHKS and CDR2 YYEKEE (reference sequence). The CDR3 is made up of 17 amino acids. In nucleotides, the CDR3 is TGTGCCAGCAGCTCAGGGACTAGCGGGGGCCCGCTAGAGACCCAGTACTTC. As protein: CASSSGTSGGPLETQYF.